The 7 T cell receptor beta chains below come from one sample, sequenced in a study of vaccination and CD4 T cells after COVID-19. The Oncomine TCR Beta short-read assay was what sequenced the DNA obtained from cultured CD4+ T cells. TCRdb redid the calling of the PCR reads with MiXCR, one entry per CDR3 protein. The sample lists approximately 14,000 distinct CDR3 sequences; under 85% were seen once. Which antigens these TCRs recognize remains unknown. Treatment described: approximately 9-day PBMC culture with coronavirus spike peptide pools or control peptides (ViraFEST assay). What was sequenced was CD4+ T cells from blood, cultured in vitro. The receptor source for this set is a human donor who had recovered from COVID-19.

The rearrangement links TRBV19 to TRBJ1-5; D is uncertain. Deletions cut 5 bases from V and 0 bases from J, with 11 bases between. Germline V gene lookup returns CDR1 LNHDA and CDR2 SQIVND (reference sequence). This CDR3 comprises 15 residues. The CDR3 is CASSVSQYSNQPQHF. CDR3 nucleotide sequence: TGTGCCAGTAGTGTTTCACAGTATAGCAATCAGCCCCAGCATTTT.

The V call is TRBV6-2 or TRBV6-3, the J call TRBJ2-7; the D is unclear. Germline V gene data show CDR1 as MNHEY and CDR2 as SVGEGT. The germline V and J ends were trimmed by 0 bases and 3 bases, with 12 bases remaining between them. The CDR3 runs 15 residues. CDR3 coding DNA: TGTGCCAGCAGTTACTCGGCCAGCATAAGCTACGAGCAGTACTTC. Translated: CASSYSASISYEQYF.

This clonotype was seen a few times. The genes are TRBV6-1 and TRBJ2-5; 12 positions match TRBD2. The ends lost 4 bases at V and 1 base at J; junction bases unmatched: 7. The CDR3 is 17 residues long. Germline assignment: CDR1 MNHNS and CDR2 SASEGT. The CDR3 DNA is TGTGCCAGCAGTGCGGGTTGGACTAGCGGGGTCCAAGAGACCCAGTACTTC. As protein: CASSAGWTSGVQETQYF.

This clonotype was found a few times. This chain joins TRBV6-1 and TRBJ1-5, with a possible D match to TRBD1 (6 bases). The V gene lost 6 bases and the J gene lost 1 base, with 10 bases spanning the gap. The CDR3 is made up of 14 amino acids. Germline V gene data show CDR1 as MNHNS and CDR2 as SASEGT. The CDR3 spells CASSPDRSNQPQHF. The CDR3 DNA is TGTGCCAGCAGCCCTGACAGGAGCAATCAGCCCCAGCATTTT.

This chain joins TRBV11-2 and TRBJ2-7; D possibly corresponds to TRBD1 (6 bases). The CDR3 contains 14 residues. Deletions cut 2 bases from V and 1 base from J, with 9 bases between. In germline, CDR1 is SGHAT, CDR2 FQNNGV. Here the CDR3 reads CASSLNTGSYEQYF. CDR3 nucleotide sequence: TGTGCCAGCAGCTTAAATACAGGGTCCTACGAGCAGTACTTC. The whole variable domain, remainder taken from reference TRBV11-2 and TRBJ2-7, is EAGVAQSPRYKIIEKRQSVAFWCNPISGHATLYWYQQILGQGPKLLIQFQNNGVVDDSQLPKDRFSAERLKGVDSTLKIQPAKLEDSAVYLCASSLNTGSYEQYFGPGTRLTVT.

CDR3 sequence: CASSRLAMYNEQFF. CDR3 DNA sequence: TGTGCCAGCAGCCGACTAGCGATGTACAATGAGCAGTTCTTC. The chain couples TRBV12-3 or TRBV12-4 to TRBJ2-1, with 8 bases matching TRBD2. The CDR3 has 14 residues. V was pared by 6 bases and J by 4 bases, with 5 bases of the junction left unmatched.

The CDR3 protein is CSVRDSGLREPQHF. CDR3 nucleotide sequence: TGCAGCGTGCGGGACAGTGGGTTGAGGGAGCCCCAGCATTTT. This chain joins TRBV29-1 and TRBJ1-5; 7 bases fit TRBD1. V lost 6 bases and J lost 8; bases outside the gene matches: 13. Germline CDR1 and CDR2: SQVTM and ANQGSEA. This CDR3 has 14 residues.